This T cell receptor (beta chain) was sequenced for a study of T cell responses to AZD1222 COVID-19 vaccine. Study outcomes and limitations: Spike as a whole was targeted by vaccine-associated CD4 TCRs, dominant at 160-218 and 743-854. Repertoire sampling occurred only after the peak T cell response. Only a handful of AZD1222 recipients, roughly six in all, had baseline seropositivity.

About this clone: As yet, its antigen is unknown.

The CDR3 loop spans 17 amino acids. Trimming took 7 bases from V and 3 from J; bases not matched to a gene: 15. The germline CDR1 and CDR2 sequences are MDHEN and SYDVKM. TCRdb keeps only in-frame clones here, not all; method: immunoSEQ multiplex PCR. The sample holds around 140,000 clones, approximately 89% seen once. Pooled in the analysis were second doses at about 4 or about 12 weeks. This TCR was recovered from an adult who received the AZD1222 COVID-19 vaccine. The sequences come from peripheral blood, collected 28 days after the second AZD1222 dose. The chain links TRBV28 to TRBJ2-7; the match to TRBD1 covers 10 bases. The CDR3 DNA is TGTGCCAGCATCCCCTCCACCGGGACAGGGGCCGGCTACGAGCAGTACTTC. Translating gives CASIPSTGTGAGYEQYF.